Shown below are 23 T cell receptor beta chains from a single sample sequenced in a study of T cell responses to AZD1222 COVID-19 vaccine. Assay used: immunoSEQ multiplex PCR; TCRdb lists only in-frame clones, some missing. The sample gives approximately 150,000 clones, almost 95% of which show up once; under 2.5% is in the top ten. Here the sequenced sample was peripheral blood, taken on day 0 of AZD1222 vaccination. These receptors were collected from an adult in good health.

The chain is built from TRBV7-2 and TRBJ1-6; TRBD1 matches 8 bases. The V gene's germline CDR1 is SGHTA and CDR2 FQGNSA. CDR3 size: 17 residues. The V gene end was trimmed by 4 bases and the J gene end by 8 bases; junction bases not matched to a gene: 13. CDR3 sequence: CASSSRATRTGHSPLHF. For the CDR3, the DNA is TGTGCCAGCAGCTCAAGAGCGACAAGGACAGGGCATTCACCCCTCCACTTT.

J is TRBJ2-2 and V is TRBV9, with 12 bases lining up with TRBD2. Germline values: CDR1 SGDLS, CDR2 YYNGEE. V trimming: 3 bases; J trimming: 3 bases; junction bases outside the gene matches: 9. This CDR3 is built from 18 residues. The CDR3 sequence: CASSAVNRLAGDTGELFF. The CDR3 DNA sequence: TGTGCCAGCAGCGCGGTAAACCGACTAGCGGGAGACACCGGGGAGCTGTTTTTT.

V gene TRBV7-9 combines with J gene TRBJ1-6, with D uncertain. Trimming pared 0 bases from V and 3 bases from J, leaving 9 bases between. Germline CDR1 and CDR2: SEHNR and FQNEAQ (reference sequence). This CDR3 is 16 amino acids long. CDR3 residues: CASSLAPVHYNSPLHF. For the CDR3, the DNA is TGTGCCAGCAGCTTAGCGCCTGTCCACTATAATTCACCCCTCCACTTT.

This clone came up a few times. This sample also contains other DNA sequences that code for the same CDR3. The CDR3 coding sequence is TGCGCCAGCAGCCTGGGGAGACAAGAGACCCAGTACTTC. Its protein product is CASSLGRQETQYF. J is TRBJ2-5 and V is TRBV5-1; D may be TRBD2 (5 bases). V lost 4 bases to trimming and J lost 2 bases, with 9 bases between them. Germline lookup yields CDR1 SGHRS and CDR2 YFSETQ. CDR3 size: 13 residues.

The J gene is TRBJ2-7, the V gene TRBV5-1; D is possibly TRBD1 or TRBD2 (5 bases each). Germline loops: CDR1 SGHRS, CDR2 YFSETQ. This CDR3 region has 13 residues. V was shortened by 3 bases and J by 2 bases, with 9 bases between the two germline ends. The CDR3 reads CASSSVGPYEQYF. The CDR3 region has the DNA TGCGCCAGCAGCTCGGTGGGACCCTACGAGCAGTACTTC. Full variable domain (remainder filled in from reference TRBV5-1 and TRBJ2-7): KAGVTQTPRYLIKTRGQQVTLSCSPISGHRSVSWYQQTPGQGLQFLFEYFSETQRNKGNFPGRFSGRQFSNSRSEMNVSTLELGDSALYLCASSSVGPYEQYFGPGTRLTVT.

DNA for the CDR3: TGCAGCGTTGTGTCTACAGGGGGCCTAGCCAAAAACATTCAGTACTTC. This encodes CSVVSTGGLAKNIQYF. J is TRBJ2-4 and V is TRBV29-1; 9 positions match TRBD1. CDR1 SQVTM and CDR2 ANQGSEA come from the germline V gene. Germline trimming cut 4 bases from V and 0 bases from J; bases unmatched to any gene: 7. The length of the CDR3 is 16 residues.

The gene calls are TRBV5-1 and TRBJ2-3, with a weak D call TRBD2 (6 bases). CDR1 SGHRS and CDR2 YFSETQ come from the germline V gene. This CDR3 comprises 17 residues. The germline V and J ends were trimmed by 4 bases and 3 bases, with 21 bases remaining between them. The CDR3 here is CASSANPGPGGTDTQYF. CDR3 nucleotides: TGCGCCAGCAGCGCTAACCCGGGACCCGGGGGAACAGATACGCAGTATTTT.

This clone appeared once. V gene TRBV30 combines with J gene TRBJ1-1, with a possible D match to TRBD1 (6 bases). CDR1 and CDR2 (germline): GTSNPN, SVGIG (reference sequence). This CDR3 region has 15 residues. Trimming left V 2 bases short and J 5 bases short, with 18 bases between. CDR3: CAWSLWGQGNTEAFF. The CDR3 DNA follows: TGTGCCTGGAGTCTTTGGGGGCAGGGGAATACTGAAGCTTTCTTT.

The rearrangement uses TRBV7-2 and TRBJ1-2, with D uncertain. The CDR3 consists of 14 residues. Trimming stripped 1 base from V and 2 bases from J, with 8 bases between. In germline, CDR1 is SGHTA, CDR2 FQGNSA. The CDR3 sequence is CASSLGGRNYGYTF. CDR3 DNA sequence: TGTGCCAGCAGCTTAGGTGGGCGGAACTATGGCTACACCTTC.

The V gene is TRBV6-5, the J gene TRBJ2-1; 7 nucleotides agree with TRBD1. The germline V gene has CDR1 MNHEY and CDR2 SVGAGI. V was clipped by 6 bases and J by 8 bases; unmatched bases: 10. The CDR3 has 14 amino acids. CDR3 amino acids: CASSYDRDRYEQFF. CDR3 in DNA: TGTGCCAGCAGCTACGACAGGGATCGGTATGAGCAGTTCTTC.

The chain joins TRBV19 to TRBJ2-1; 8 positions agree with TRBD2. CDR1 and CDR2 from the germline V gene are LNHDA and SQIVND (reference sequence). The J segment lost 9 bases and the V segment lost 6 bases, leaving 10 bases of the junction unmatched. This CDR3 region has 14 residues. The CDR3 DNA is TGTGCCAGTAGAACCGCGGGAGGTGCGATTGAGCAGTTCTTC. The encoded protein is CASRTAGGAIEQFF.

V gene TRBV5-1 combines with J gene TRBJ1-4; D perhaps matches TRBD1 (6 bases). Germline CDR1 reads SGHRS; CDR2 reads YFSETQ. The CDR3 runs 14 residues. Trimming cost V 0 bases and J 6 bases, with 9 bases left between them. The CDR3, as DNA: TGCGCCAGCAGCTTGGGACAGGAATATGAAAAACTGTTTTTT. Its translation: CASSLGQEYEKLFF.

V usage is TRBV11-1 and J usage is TRBJ2-2; weak D call: TRBD2 (6 bases). CDR1 is SGHAT and CDR2 is FQDESV in the germline V gene (reference sequence). With 1 base removed from V and 9 bases from J, the gap between germline ends came to 18 bases. This CDR3 is 16 amino acids long. The DNA for the CDR3 is TGTGCCAGCAGCTTAGATGAGTCGTTGCGGGGCCGGGAGCTGTTTTTT. This encodes CASSLDESLRGRELFF.

The J gene is TRBJ1-5, the V gene TRBV11-2; D unresolved. Per germline, CDR1 SGHAT and CDR2 FQNNGV. CDR3 length equals 14 residues. Trimming shortened V by 0 bases and J by 11 bases, and 14 bases separated the two germline ends. CDR3 sequence (DNA): TGTGCCAGCAGCTTAGATTTATCGGGAATGTCCCAGCATTTT. It yields the protein CASSLDLSGMSQHF.

V is TRBV30 and J is TRBJ1-2; D call uncertain. This CDR3 has 14 residues. V shed 2 bases and J shed 4 bases, with 14 bases lying between them. Germline CDR1 reads GTSNPN; CDR2 reads SVGIG (reference sequence). The CDR3 DNA is TGTGCCTGGAGTTTAAGTCAGACGGGCTATGGCTACACCTTC. It translates to CAWSLSQTGYGYTF.

This chain joins TRBV5-4 and TRBJ1-3, with 7 bases lining up with TRBD1. Germline-derived CDR1 and CDR2 are SGHNT and YYREEE (reference sequence). CDR3 length: 17 residues. V was pared by 4 bases and J by 1 base, with 11 bases of the junction left unmatched. The CDR3, as DNA: TGTGCCAGCAGCAAAGAGACAGGGAGGGGGTCTGGAAACACCATATATTTT. Its protein product is CASSKETGRGSGNTIYF.

The rearrangement uses TRBV19 and TRBJ1-3; D gene ambiguous. The CDR3 loop spans 15 amino acids. Germline assignment: CDR1 LNHDA and CDR2 SQIVND (reference sequence). Trimming pared 3 bases from V and 0 bases from J, leaving 9 bases between. The CDR3 coding sequence is TGTGCCAGTAGTATTAAGGCGAACTCTGGAAACACCATATATTTT. Its translation: CASSIKANSGNTIYF.

The J gene is TRBJ1-1, the V gene TRBV29-1, with D unresolved. This CDR3 contains 16 residues. V dropped 6 bases and J dropped 1 base, with 21 bases sitting between them. Per the germline V gene, CDR1 is SQVTM and CDR2 is ANQGSEA. CDR3 in amino acids: CSVSNPAGSKNTEAFF. CDR3 bases: TGCAGCGTGTCCAACCCGGCCGGGAGTAAGAACACTGAAGCTTTCTTT.

This chain connects TRBV11-3 to TRBJ1-4; a possible D gene is TRBD1 (6 bases). The germline gives CDR1 SGHNT, CDR2 YENEEA. This CDR3 spans 17 amino acids. Trimming removed 5 bases at V and 2 bases at J, with 18 bases between. CDR3 DNA sequence: TGTGCCAGCAGCCCAGGAGCTCGCGGGGGCACTAATGAAAAACTGTTTTTT. Translation: CASSPGARGGTNEKLFF.

This chain connects TRBV29-1 to TRBJ2-7; D may match TRBD1 or TRBD2 (6 bases each). Germline V gene data show CDR1 as SQVTM and CDR2 as ANQGSEA. CDR3 length equals 13 residues. V lost 4 bases, J lost 7 bases, and 17 bases lay in between. Written as DNA, the CDR3 is TGCAGCGTTGTAGGGACAAGGAGCGGGGAGCAGTACTTC. This translates into CSVVGTRSGEQYF.

The V gene is TRBV6-4, the J gene TRBJ2-3; 10 nucleotides agree with TRBD2. The CDR3 runs 17 residues. V was pared by 5 bases and J by 8 bases, with 16 bases of the junction left unmatched. The V gene's germline CDR1 is MRHNA and CDR2 SNTAGT. CDR3 DNA sequence: TGTGCCAGCAGTAACTACTGGACTAGCGGCCGCCTCCCTACGCAGTATTTT. Translated, it gives CASSNYWTSGRLPTQYF.

The genes are TRBV6-2 or TRBV6-3 and TRBJ2-3, with 8 nucleotides matching TRBD2. This CDR3 is 17 amino acids long. V lost 5 bases and J lost 1; bases outside the gene matches: 11. CDR1 and CDR2 (germline): MNHEY, SVGEGT. The CDR3 reads CASSPTKGREGTDTQYF. The CDR3 region has the DNA TGTGCCAGCAGTCCGACTAAAGGGCGGGAGGGCACAGATACGCAGTATTTT.

The chain couples TRBV6-5 to TRBJ2-3, with 8 bases fitting TRBD1. The trim removed 0 bases at V and 4 bases at J, leaving 6 bases unmatched. Per germline, CDR1 MNHEY and CDR2 SVGAGI. The CDR3 has 16 amino acids. The CDR3 coding sequence is TGTGCCAGCAGTTACTCGGGGCAGGGGGCGGCAGATACGCAGTATTTT. Translated: CASSYSGQGAADTQYF.